This T cell receptor (beta chain) was sequenced during a study of identical twins. Study conclusions and caveats: Zero-insertion analyses might be partly confounded by invariant T cells like MAIT and iNKT. The study drew conclusions from cross-sectional statistical analysis, not from following the same donors.

The germline V gene encodes CDR1 LGHDT and CDR2 YNNKEL (reference sequence). The CDR3 is made up of 16 amino acids. The V gene end was trimmed by 4 bases and the J gene end by 5 bases; junction bases not matched to a gene: 8. Addition of a universal primer site occurred through template switching, and cDNA carried unique molecular identifiers. TCRdb independently ran MiXCR on the 5' RACE reads; one entry per CDR3 protein. The data show around 960,000 distinct CDR3 sequences, around 12% seen once. This clonotype was seen more than once but under ten times. Its antigen is unknown. Another study also made use of these data, one on yellow fever vaccine responses in identical twins.

Sequencing was done on a sample of PBMCs. The V and J genes are TRBV3-1 and TRBJ2-1, with 10 bases fitting TRBD2. The clonotype comes from a woman in her late teens or twenties in good health. CDR3 DNA sequence: TGTGCCAGCAGCCTTTTATCTAGCGGGAGTCACAATGAGCAGTTCTTC. Translation: CASSLLSSGSHNEQFF.